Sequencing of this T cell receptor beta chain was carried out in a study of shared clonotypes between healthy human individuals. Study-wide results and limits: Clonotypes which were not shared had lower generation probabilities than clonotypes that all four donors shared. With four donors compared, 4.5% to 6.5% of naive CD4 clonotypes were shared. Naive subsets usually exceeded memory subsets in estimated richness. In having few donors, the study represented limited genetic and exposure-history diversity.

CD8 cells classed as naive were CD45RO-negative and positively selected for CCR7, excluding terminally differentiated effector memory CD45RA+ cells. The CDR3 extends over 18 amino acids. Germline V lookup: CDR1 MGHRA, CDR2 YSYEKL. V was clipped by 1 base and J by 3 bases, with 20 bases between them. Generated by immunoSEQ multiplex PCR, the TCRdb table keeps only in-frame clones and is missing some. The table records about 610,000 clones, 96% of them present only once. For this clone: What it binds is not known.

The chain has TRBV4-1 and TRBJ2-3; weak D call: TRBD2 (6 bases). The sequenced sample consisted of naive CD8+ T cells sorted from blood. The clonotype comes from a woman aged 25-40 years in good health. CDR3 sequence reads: CASSQVSPAGRETDTQYF. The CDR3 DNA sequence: TGCGCCAGCAGCCAAGTCTCGCCCGCAGGGCGGGAAACAGATACGCAGTATTTT.